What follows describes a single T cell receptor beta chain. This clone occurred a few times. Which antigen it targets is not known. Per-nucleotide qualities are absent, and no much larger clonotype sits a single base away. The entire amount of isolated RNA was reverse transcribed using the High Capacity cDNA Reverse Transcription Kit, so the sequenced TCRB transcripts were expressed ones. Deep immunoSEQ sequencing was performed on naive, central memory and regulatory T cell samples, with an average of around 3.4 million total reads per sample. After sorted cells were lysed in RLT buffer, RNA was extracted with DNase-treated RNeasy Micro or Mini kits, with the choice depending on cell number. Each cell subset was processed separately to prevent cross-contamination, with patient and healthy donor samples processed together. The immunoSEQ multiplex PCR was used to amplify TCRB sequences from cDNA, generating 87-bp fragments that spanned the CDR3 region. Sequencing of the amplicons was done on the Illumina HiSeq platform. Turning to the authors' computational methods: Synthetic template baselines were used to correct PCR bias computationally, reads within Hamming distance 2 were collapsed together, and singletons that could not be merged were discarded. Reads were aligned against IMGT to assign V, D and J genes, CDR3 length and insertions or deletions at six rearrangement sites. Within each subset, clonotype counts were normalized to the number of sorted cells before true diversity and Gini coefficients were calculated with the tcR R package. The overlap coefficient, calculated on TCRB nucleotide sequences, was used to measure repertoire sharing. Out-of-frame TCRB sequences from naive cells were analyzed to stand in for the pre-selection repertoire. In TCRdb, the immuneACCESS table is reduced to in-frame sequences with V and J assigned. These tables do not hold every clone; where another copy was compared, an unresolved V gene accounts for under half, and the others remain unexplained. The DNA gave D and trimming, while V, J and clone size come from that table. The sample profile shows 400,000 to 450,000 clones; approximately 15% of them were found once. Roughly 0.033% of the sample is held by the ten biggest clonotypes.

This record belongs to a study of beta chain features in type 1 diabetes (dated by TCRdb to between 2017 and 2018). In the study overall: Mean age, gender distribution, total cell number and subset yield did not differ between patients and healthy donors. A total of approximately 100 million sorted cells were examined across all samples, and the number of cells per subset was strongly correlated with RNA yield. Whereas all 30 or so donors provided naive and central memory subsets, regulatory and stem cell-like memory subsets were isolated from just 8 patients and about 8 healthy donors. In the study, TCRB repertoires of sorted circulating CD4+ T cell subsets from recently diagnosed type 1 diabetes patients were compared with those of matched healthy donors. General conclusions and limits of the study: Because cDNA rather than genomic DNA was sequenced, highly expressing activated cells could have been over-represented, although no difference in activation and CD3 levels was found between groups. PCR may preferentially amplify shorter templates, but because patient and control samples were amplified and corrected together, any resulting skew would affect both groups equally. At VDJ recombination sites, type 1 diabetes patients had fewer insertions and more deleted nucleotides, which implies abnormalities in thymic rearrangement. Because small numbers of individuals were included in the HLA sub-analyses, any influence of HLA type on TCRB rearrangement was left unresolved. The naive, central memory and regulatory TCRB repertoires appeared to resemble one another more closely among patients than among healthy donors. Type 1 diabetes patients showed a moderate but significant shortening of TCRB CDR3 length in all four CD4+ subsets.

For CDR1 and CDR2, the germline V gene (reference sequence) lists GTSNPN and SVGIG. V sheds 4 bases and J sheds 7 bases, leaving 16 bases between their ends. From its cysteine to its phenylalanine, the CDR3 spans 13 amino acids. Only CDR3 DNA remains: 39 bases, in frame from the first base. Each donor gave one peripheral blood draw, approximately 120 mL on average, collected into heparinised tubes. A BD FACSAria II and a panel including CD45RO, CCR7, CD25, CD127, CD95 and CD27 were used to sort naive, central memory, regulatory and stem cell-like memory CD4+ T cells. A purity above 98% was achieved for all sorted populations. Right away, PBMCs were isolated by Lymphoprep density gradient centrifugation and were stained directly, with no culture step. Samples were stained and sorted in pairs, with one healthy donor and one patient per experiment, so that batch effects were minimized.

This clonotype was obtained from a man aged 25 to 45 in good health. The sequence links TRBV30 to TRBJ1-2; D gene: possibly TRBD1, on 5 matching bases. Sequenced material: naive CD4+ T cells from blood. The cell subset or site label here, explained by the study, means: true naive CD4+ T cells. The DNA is TGTGCCTGGACGGGCGGGGGTCCGTCTGGCTACACCTTC. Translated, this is CAWTGGGPSGYTF.